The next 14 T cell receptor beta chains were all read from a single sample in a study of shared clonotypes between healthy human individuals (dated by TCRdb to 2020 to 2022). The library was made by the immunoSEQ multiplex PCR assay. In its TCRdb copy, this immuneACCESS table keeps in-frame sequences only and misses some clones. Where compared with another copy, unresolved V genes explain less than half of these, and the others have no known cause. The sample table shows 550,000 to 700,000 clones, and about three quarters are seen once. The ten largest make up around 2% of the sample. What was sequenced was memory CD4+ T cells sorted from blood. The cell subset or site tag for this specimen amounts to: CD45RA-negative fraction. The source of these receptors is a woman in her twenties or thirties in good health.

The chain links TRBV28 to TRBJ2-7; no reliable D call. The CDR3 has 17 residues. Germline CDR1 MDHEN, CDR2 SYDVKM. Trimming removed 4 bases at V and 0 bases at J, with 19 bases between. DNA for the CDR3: TGTGCCAGCAGTTCCCCTGGTTCCCCAACGAGCTCCTACGAGCAGTACTTC. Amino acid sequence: CASSSPGSPTSSYEQYF.

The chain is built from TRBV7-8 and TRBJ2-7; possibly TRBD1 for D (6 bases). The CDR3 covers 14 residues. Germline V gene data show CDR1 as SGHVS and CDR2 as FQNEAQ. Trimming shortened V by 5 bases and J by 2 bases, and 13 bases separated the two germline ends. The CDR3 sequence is CASSPTGNAYEQYF. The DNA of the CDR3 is TGTGCCAGCAGCCCTACAGGGAACGCCTACGAGCAGTACTTC.

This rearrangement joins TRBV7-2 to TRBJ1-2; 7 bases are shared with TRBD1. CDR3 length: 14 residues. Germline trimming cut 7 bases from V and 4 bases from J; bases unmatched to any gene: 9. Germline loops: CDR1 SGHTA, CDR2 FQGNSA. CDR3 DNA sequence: TGTGCCAGCACCATAGACGGACAGGCCTATGGCTACACCTTC. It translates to CASTIDGQAYGYTF.

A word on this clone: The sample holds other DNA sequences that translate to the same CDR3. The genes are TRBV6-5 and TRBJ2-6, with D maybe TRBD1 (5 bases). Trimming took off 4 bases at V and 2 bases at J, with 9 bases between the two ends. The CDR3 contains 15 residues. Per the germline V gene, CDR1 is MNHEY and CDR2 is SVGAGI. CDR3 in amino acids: CASSSQGTGANVLTF. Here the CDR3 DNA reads TGTGCCAGCAGTTCCCAGGGAACTGGGGCCAACGTCCTGACTTTC.

CDR3 nucleotides: TGTGCCTGGATTCCCTGGGGGGTCTCCTACAATGAGCAGTTCTTC. This encodes CAWIPWGVSYNEQFF. This sequence joins TRBV30 and TRBJ2-1; tentative D call: TRBD2 (6 bases). The length of the CDR3 is 15 residues. Trimming shortened V by 4 bases and J by 0 bases, and 13 bases separated the two germline ends. Germline V gene sequence: CDR1 GTSNPN, CDR2 SVGIG (reference sequence). Using reference TRBV30 and TRBJ2-1 for the parts outside the CDR3, the full variable domain is SQTIHQWPATLVQPVGSPLSLECTVEGTSNPNLYWYRQAAGRGLQLLFYSVGIGQISSEVPQNLSASRPQDRQFILSSKKLLLSDSGFYLCAWIPWGVSYNEQFFGPGTRLTVL.

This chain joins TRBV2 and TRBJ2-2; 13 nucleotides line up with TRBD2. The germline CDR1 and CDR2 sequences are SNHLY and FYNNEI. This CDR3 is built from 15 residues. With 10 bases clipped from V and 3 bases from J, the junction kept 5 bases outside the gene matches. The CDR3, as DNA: TGTGCCACCAAGACTAGCGGGAGGTACACCGGGGAGCTGTTTTTT. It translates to CATKTSGRYTGELFF.

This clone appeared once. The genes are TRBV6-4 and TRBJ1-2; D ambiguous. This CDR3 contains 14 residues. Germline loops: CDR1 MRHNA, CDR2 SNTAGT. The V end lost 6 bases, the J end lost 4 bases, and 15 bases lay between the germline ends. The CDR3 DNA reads TGTGCCAGCAGGGGAAACGGACCGGGCTATGGCTACACCTTC. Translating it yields CASRGNGPGYGYTF.

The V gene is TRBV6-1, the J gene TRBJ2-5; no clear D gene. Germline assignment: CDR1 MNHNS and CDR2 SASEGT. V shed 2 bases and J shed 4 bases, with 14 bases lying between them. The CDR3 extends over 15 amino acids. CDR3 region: CASSEPTLGLETQYF. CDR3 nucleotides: TGTGCCAGCAGTGAACCGACGTTGGGTTTAGAGACCCAGTACTTC.

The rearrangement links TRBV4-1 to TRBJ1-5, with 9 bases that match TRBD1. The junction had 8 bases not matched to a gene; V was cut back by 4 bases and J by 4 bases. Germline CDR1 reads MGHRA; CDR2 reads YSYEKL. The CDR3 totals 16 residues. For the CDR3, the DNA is TGCGCCAGCAGCCTCATGGACAGGGGCCAAAATCAGCCCCAGCATTTT. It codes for CASSLMDRGQNQPQHF.

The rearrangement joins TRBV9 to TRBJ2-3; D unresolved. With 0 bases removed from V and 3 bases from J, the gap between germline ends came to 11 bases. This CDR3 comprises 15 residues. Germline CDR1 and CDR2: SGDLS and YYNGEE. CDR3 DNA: TGTGCCAGCAGCGTAGGTAGTATCCCTACAGATACGCAGTATTTT. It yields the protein CASSVGSIPTDTQYF.

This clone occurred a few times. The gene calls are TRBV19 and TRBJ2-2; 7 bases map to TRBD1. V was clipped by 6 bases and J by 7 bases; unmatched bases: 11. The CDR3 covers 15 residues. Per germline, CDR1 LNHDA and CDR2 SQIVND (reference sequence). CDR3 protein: CASRQKTGDGGELFF. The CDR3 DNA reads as TGTGCCAGTAGACAAAAAACAGGGGACGGCGGGGAGCTGTTTTTT. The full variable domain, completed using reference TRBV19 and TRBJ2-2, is DGGITQSPKYLFRKEGQNVTLSCEQNLNHDAMYWYRQDPGQGLRLIYYSQIVNDFQKGDIAEGYSVSREKKESFPLTVTSAQKNPTAFYLCASRQKTGDGGELFFGEGSRLTVL.

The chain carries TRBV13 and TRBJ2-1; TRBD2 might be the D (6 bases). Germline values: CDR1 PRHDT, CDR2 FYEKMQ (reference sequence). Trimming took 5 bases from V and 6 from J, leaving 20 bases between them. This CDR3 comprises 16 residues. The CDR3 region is CASSPGTLTLGNEQFF. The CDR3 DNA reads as TGTGCCAGCAGCCCCGGGACTCTAACCTTAGGCAATGAGCAGTTCTTC.

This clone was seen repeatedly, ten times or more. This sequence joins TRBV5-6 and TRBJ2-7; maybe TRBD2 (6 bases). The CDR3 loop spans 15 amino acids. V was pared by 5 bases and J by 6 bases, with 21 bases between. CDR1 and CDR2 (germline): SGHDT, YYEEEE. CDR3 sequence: CASSRRGLREAEQYF. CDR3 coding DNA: TGTGCCAGCAGTCGGCGCGGGCTGAGGGAGGCCGAGCAGTACTTC.

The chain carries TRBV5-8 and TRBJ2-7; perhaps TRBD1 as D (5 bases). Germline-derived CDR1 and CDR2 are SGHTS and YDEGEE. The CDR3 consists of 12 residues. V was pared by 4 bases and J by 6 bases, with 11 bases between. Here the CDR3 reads CASSTNRFEQYF. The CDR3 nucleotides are TGTGCCAGCAGCACAAACAGGTTCGAGCAGTACTTC.